Listed below are T cell receptor beta chains from one sample, sequenced in a study of T cell responses to AZD1222 COVID-19 vaccine. Libraries were prepared by immunoSEQ multiplex PCR; TCRdb keeps only in-frame clonotypes and omits some of them. The table lists over 120,000 clones, over 90% of them singletons. The sequencing used peripheral blood, collected 28 days after the second AZD1222 dose. All receptors derive from an adult who received the AZD1222 COVID-19 vaccine. CDR3s include the opening cysteine and the closing phenylalanine or tryptophan. The order of the fields is V gene, D gene, J gene, clone size, CDR3 protein, CDR3 DNA. D genes are given only for firm matches. Clone size is stated in some rows and not others, as once, few, many or a class when expanded.

>TRBV5-6|NA|TRBJ2-1|NA
CASSAEDRSLRLAYNEQFF
TGTGCCAGCAGCGCCGAGGATAGGTCATTGCGGCTTGCTTACAATGAGCAGTTCTTC
>TRBV24-1|NA|TRBJ2-1|NA
CATSDSLAEPNNEQFF
TGTGCCACCAGTGATTCATTAGCGGAGCCCAACAATGAGCAGTTCTTC
>TRBV5-6|NA|TRBJ2-4|NA
CASSLGAGLAKNIQYF
TGTGCCAGCAGCTTGGGAGCGGGTCTAGCCAAAAACATTCAGTACTTC
>TRBV7-9|NA|TRBJ2-2|NA
CASSLTETGELFF
TGTGCCAGCAGCTTAACTGAAACCGGGGAGCTGTTTTTT
>TRBV19|NA|TRBJ1-3|NA
CASSIGQPSSGNTIYF
TGTGCCAGTAGTATAGGACAGCCAAGCTCTGGAAACACCATATATTTT
>TRBV6-1|NA|TRBJ1-1|NA
CASSELQLNTEAFF
TGTGCCAGCAGTGAACTACAGCTGAACACTGAAGCTTTCTTT
>TRBV7-2|NA|TRBJ2-4|NA
CASSWSRDSDIQYF
TGTGCCAGCAGCTGGTCCCGGGACTCGGACATTCAGTACTTC
>TRBV20-1|NA|TRBJ1-1|NA
CSASTGRTEAFF
TGCAGTGCTAGTACAGGACGCACTGAAGCTTTCTTT
>TRBV18|TRBD1|TRBJ1-3|NA
CASSPGTAYTNPFSGNTIYF
TGTGCCAGCTCACCCGGGACAGCCTACACAAACCCGTTCTCTGGAAACACCATATATTTT
>TRBV15|NA|TRBJ1-4|NA
CATSTTPQATNEKLFF
TGTGCCACCAGCACCACCCCACAGGCAACTAATGAAAAACTGTTTTTT
>TRBV28|TRBD2|TRBJ2-4|NA
CASSFLAGLAKNIQYF
TGTGCCAGCAGTTTTCTAGCGGGGTTAGCCAAAAACATTCAGTACTTC
>TRBV15|NA|TRBJ1-1|NA
CATSRDRGRSFF
TGTGCCACCAGCAGAGATAGGGGGAGGTCTTTCTTT
>TRBV5-1|TRBD2|TRBJ2-1|NA
CASSPNLAGRGEEQFF
TGCGCCAGCAGCCCGAACTTAGCGGGGAGGGGGGAGGAGCAGTTCTTC
>TRBV5-1|TRBD2|TRBJ2-2|NA
CASSLGTSGNTGELFF
TGCGCCAGCAGCTTAGGGACTAGCGGGAATACCGGGGAGCTGTTTTTT
>TRBV6-2/TRBV6-3|TRBD2|TRBJ2-5|NA
CASSPRREYKETQYF
TGTGCCAGCAGTCCCCGGCGGGAGTATAAAGAGACCCAGTACTTC
>TRBV7-9|TRBD1|TRBJ2-7|few
CASSSSGTGDYEQYF
TGTGCCAGCAGCTCCTCGGGGACAGGGGACTACGAGCAGTACTTC
>TRBV5-4|NA|TRBJ1-6|NA
CASSLVGGRDSPLHF
TGTGCCAGCAGCTTGGTTGGGGGAAGGGATTCACCCCTCCACTTT
>TRBV4-3|NA|TRBJ1-1|once
CASSQAIGGAVGTEAFF
TGCGCCAGCAGCCAAGCCATCGGTGGGGCGGTGGGGACTGAAGCTTTCTTT
>TRBV3-1/TRBV3-2|NA|TRBJ1-5|once
CASSQVRGNQPQHF
TGTGCCAGCAGCCAAGTAAGGGGCAATCAGCCCCAGCATTTT
>TRBV10-3|NA|TRBJ2-3|once
CAISEGGTSTDTQYF
TGTGCCATCAGTGAAGGCGGAACTAGCACAGATACGCAGTATTTT
>TRBV7-2|NA|TRBJ1-2|NA
CASRPAGGFYGYTF
TGTGCCAGCAGACCCGCAGGAGGATTCTATGGCTACACCTTC
>TRBV5-1|TRBD1|TRBJ1-3|NA
CASSRSNMGQGAGGNTIYF
TGCGCCAGCAGCCGAAGCAACATGGGACAGGGGGCTGGTGGAAACACCATATATTTT
>TRBV10-3|NA|TRBJ1-5|NA
CAISESAYSNQPQHF
TGTGCCATCAGTGAGTCGGCTTATAGCAATCAGCCCCAGCATTTT
>TRBV6-2/TRBV6-3|TRBD2|TRBJ2-7|NA
CASSFGRARQYF
TGTGCCAGCAGTTTCGGGAGGGCACGGCAGTACTTC
>TRBV28|TRBD2|TRBJ2-7|NA
CATKVPGGGEQYF
TGTGCCACTAAGGTTCCGGGAGGGGGGGAGCAGTACTTC
>TRBV12-3/TRBV12-4|NA|TRBJ1-3|NA
CASSQARGNTIYF
TGTGCCAGCAGTCAGGCTCGTGGAAACACCATATATTTT
>TRBV3-1/TRBV3-2|NA|TRBJ1-2|NA
CASSSRLYGYTF
TGTGCCAGCAGCTCTCGGTTGTATGGCTACACCTTC
>TRBV7-9|NA|TRBJ1-4|NA
CASSLVGARIGEKLFF
TGTGCCAGCAGCTTAGTAGGGGCGCGGATTGGCGAAAAACTGTTTTTT
>TRBV29-1|NA|TRBJ2-1|once
CSVEDRPLPYNEQFF
TGCAGCGTTGAAGATCGGCCGTTGCCTTACAATGAGCAGTTCTTC
>TRBV14|NA|TRBJ2-3|NA
CASSQGLRLSTDTQYF
TGTGCCAGCAGCCAAGGTCTGCGACTGAGCACAGATACGCAGTATTTT
>TRBV25-1|NA|TRBJ2-1|NA
CASSDSLGASFNEQFF
TGTGCCAGCAGTGATTCCCTTGGGGCTAGCTTCAATGAGCAGTTCTTC
>TRBV27|TRBD2|TRBJ2-3|NA
CASSQGLAGDTQYF
TGTGCCAGCAGCCAAGGACTAGCGGGAGACACGCAGTATTTT
>TRBV7-2|NA|TRBJ1-6|NA
CASSPGGQTPLHF
TGTGCCAGCAGCCCCGGGGGGCAGACACCCCTCCACTTT
>TRBV18|NA|TRBJ1-1|NA
CASSPSGGKITEAFF
TGTGCCAGCTCACCCTCGGGGGGGAAGATCACTGAAGCTTTCTTT
>TRBV12-3/TRBV12-4|NA|TRBJ1-3|NA
CASSPQGNTIYF
TGTGCCAGCAGTCCACAAGGAAACACCATATATTTT
>TRBV13|TRBD2|TRBJ2-7|NA
CASSPNSGSLRYEQYF
TGTGCCAGCAGCCCAAATAGCGGGAGCCTGAGGTACGAGCAGTACTTC
>TRBV7-2|NA|TRBJ1-5|NA
CASSPPGVRNQPQHF
TGTGCCAGCAGCCCCCCAGGGGTCCGCAATCAGCCCCAGCATTTT
>TRBV5-4|NA|TRBJ2-1|NA
CASSLGQSSYNEQFF
TGTGCCAGCAGCTTAGGCCAGAGCTCCTACAATGAGCAGTTCTTC
>TRBV5-6|TRBD1|TRBJ1-2|NA
CASSLADRGLSGYTF
TGTGCCAGCAGCTTGGCGGACAGGGGGCTCAGTGGCTACACCTTC
>TRBV21-1|NA|TRBJ2-6|once
CASSKSRDWSSVANVLTF
TGTGCCAGCAGCAAATCCCGGGACTGGAGTTCCGTAGCCAACGTCCTGACTTTC
>TRBV28|NA|TRBJ1-2|NA
CASSDTGGHKSDNYGYTF
TGTGCCAGCAGTGACACAGGCGGGCACAAATCTGATAACTATGGCTACACCTTC
>TRBV4-1|TRBD1|TRBJ2-7|few
CASSQERGTVLYEQYF
TGCGCCAGCAGCCAAGAAAGAGGGACAGTTCTCTACGAGCAGTACTTC
>TRBV5-4|TRBD1|TRBJ1-1|once
CASSLNRGQAEAFF
TGTGCCAGCAGCTTAAACAGGGGGCAGGCTGAAGCTTTCTTT
>TRBV11-2|NA|TRBJ2-1|NA
CASSPDRTVRQFF
TGTGCCAGCAGCCCCGATCGGACAGTTAGGCAGTTCTTC
>TRBV30|TRBD2|TRBJ2-1|NA
CAWSTLGAGANNEQFF
TGTGCCTGGAGTACGCTCGGGGCGGGAGCCAACAATGAGCAGTTCTTC
>TRBV24-1|NA|TRBJ2-3|NA
CATSDLRDTQYF
TGTGCCACCAGTGACCTCAGAGATACGCAGTATTTT
>TRBV28|TRBD1|TRBJ1-3|NA
CASSLTGGRGNTIYF
TGTGCCAGCAGCCTAACAGGGGGGCGAGGAAACACCATATATTTT
>TRBV28|TRBD1|TRBJ1-5|NA
CASSLTQGGEPQHF
TGTGCCAGCAGTTTAACCCAGGGGGGGGAGCCCCAGCATTTT
>TRBV25-1|TRBD1|TRBJ1-1|few
CASSIGGGREAFF
TGTGCCAGCAGTATCGGAGGGGGCCGTGAAGCTTTCTTT
>TRBV4-2|NA|TRBJ1-4|NA
CASSQDPGPNEKLFF
TGTGCCAGCAGCCAAGATCCGGGACCTAATGAAAAACTGTTTTTT
>TRBV10-3|NA|TRBJ2-1|NA
CAISEFGNRDNEQFF
TGTGCCATCAGTGAGTTCGGGAACAGAGACAATGAGCAGTTCTTC
>TRBV27|NA|TRBJ1-5|NA
CASSSGFNQPQHF
TGTGCCAGCAGTTCAGGGTTCAATCAGCCCCAGCATTTT